The 26 T cell receptor beta chains below come from one sample, sequenced in a study of T-cell reconstitution after alpha-beta-depleted transplantation in children. Library preparation (for TCRbeta) was performed with unique molecular identifiers. TCRdb independently ran MiXCR on the PCR reads; one entry per CDR3 protein. The table shows some 440,000 distinct CDR3 sequences, with roughly 15% occurring only once. Sequencing used PBMCs, mostly from graft donor cells, obtained 360 days after TCRalphabeta/CD19-depleted stem cell transplant. Receptor source: a boy less than two years old who had a stem cell transplant for Wiskott-Aldrich syndrome, so the T cells may come from the graft donor.

Only a few counts were recorded for this clonotype. This sequence joins TRBV10-3 and TRBJ2-2, with D perhaps TRBD2 (5 bases). V was pared by 5 bases and J by 4 bases, with 14 bases between. The CDR3 runs 15 residues. Germline values: CDR1 ENHRY, CDR2 SYGVKD. CDR3 loop: CAISMTGKSTGELFF. The CDR3 nucleotides are TGTGCCATCAGTATGACGGGAAAGAGCACCGGGGAGCTGTTTTTT.

Notes on this clonotype: Compared with germline, one end of the junction differs, possibly owing to a read error. V gene TRBV11-2 combines with J gene TRBJ2-2, with D maybe TRBD2 (5 bases). From germline, CDR1 is SGHAT and CDR2 FQNNGV. This CDR3 spans 17 amino acids. The CDR3 reads CASSLDHHWTLTGELFF. The CDR3 nucleotides are TGTGCCAGCAGCCTAGATCACCATTGGACTCTCACCGGGGAGCTGTTTTTT.

The chain uses TRBV12-3 or TRBV12-4 and TRBJ2-7; TRBD1 might be the D (6 bases). Trimming cost V 2 bases and J 3 bases, with 14 bases left between them. The CDR3 consists of 15 residues. CDR3 in DNA: TGTGCCAGCAGTTTACCAAGGGACACTTACTACGAGCAGTACTTC. Protein: CASSLPRDTYYEQYF.

This clonotype has a handful of counts. V and J are TRBV10-3 and TRBJ2-2, with unresolved D. The CDR3 is made up of 13 amino acids. Germline V gives CDR1 ENHRY, CDR2 SYGVKD. Trimming cost V 2 bases and J 6 bases, with 7 bases left between them. The CDR3 bases are TGTGCCATCAGTGAGGTCCGAGCCGGGGAGCTGTTTTTT. Translated, it gives CAISEVRAGELFF.

This clonotype has just a few counts. The gene calls are TRBV12-3 or TRBV12-4 and TRBJ2-2; possibly TRBD1 for D (6 bases). Trimming pared 6 bases from V and 0 bases from J, leaving 14 bases between. This CDR3 comprises 16 residues. The DNA for the CDR3 is TGTGCCAGCAGCGTTGGACAGCCTTCGAACACCGGGGAGCTGTTTTTT. Protein sequence: CASSVGQPSNTGELFF.

The CDR3 DNA follows: TGTGCCAGCAGCTTAAGAAATGGAGGCACAGATACGCAGTATTTT. This encodes CASSLRNGGTDTQYF. The V gene is TRBV7-9, the J gene TRBJ2-3; D is uncertain. Per the germline V gene, CDR1 is SEHNR and CDR2 is FQNEAQ (reference sequence). Deletions cut 2 bases from V and 1 base from J, with 10 bases between. There are 15 residues in the CDR3.

This chain uses TRBV12-3 or TRBV12-4 with TRBJ1-1, with D unclear. V was trimmed by 6 bases and J by 0 bases, leaving 14 bases between them. This CDR3 contains 15 residues. The CDR3 region has the DNA TGTGCCAGCAGGCGACCCTTCGGCATGAACACTGAAGCTTTCTTT. Encoded protein: CASRRPFGMNTEAFF.

This clonotype turned up a few times. V and J are TRBV7-9 and TRBJ2-7; D perhaps matches TRBD2 (6 bases). Germline loops: CDR1 SEHNR, CDR2 FQNEAQ (reference sequence). V was cut by 3 bases and J by 3 bases, with 15 bases left in between. This CDR3 is 15 amino acids long. CDR3 region: CASSLVGGADYEQYF. The CDR3 DNA sequence: TGTGCCAGCAGCTTGGTGGGCGGGGCGGACTACGAGCAGTACTTC.

This clonotype was seen more than once but under ten times. V gene TRBV5-1 combines with J gene TRBJ1-3; a weak D match, TRBD1 (5 bases). The V end lost 0 bases, the J end lost 0 bases, and 7 bases lay between the germline ends. The CDR3 loop spans 15 amino acids. Germline assignment: CDR1 SGHRS and CDR2 YFSETQ. The CDR3 spells CASSLGQNSGNTIYF. In nucleotides, the CDR3 is TGCGCCAGCAGCTTGGGACAGAACTCTGGAAACACCATATATTTT.

The rearrangement joins TRBV5-1 to TRBJ2-3; perhaps TRBD2 as D (6 bases). V was clipped by 2 bases and J by 2 bases, with 12 bases between them. This CDR3 spans 15 amino acids. Germline CDR1 SGHRS, CDR2 YFSETQ. This chain's CDR3 is CASSFLARPTDTQYF. The CDR3 DNA sequence: TGCGCCAGCAGCTTTCTAGCGCGGCCCACAGATACGCAGTATTTT. The full variable domain, its missing parts supplied by reference TRBV5-1 and TRBJ2-3, is KAGVTQTPRYLIKTRGQQVTLSCSPISGHRSVSWYQQTPGQGLQFLFEYFSETQRNKGNFPGRFSGRQFSNSRSEMNVSTLELGDSALYLCASSFLARPTDTQYFGPGTRLTVL.

The V call is TRBV20-1, the J call TRBJ2-1; 9 bases are a match to TRBD2. The germline gives CDR1 DFQATT, CDR2 SNEGSKA (reference sequence). This CDR3 is 15 amino acids long. Trimming at V came to 5 bases and at J to 8 bases, leaving 13 bases not matched to a gene. The CDR3 nucleotides are TGCAGTGCTCTCCGGGAGGCGGGAGGGCCGGATGAGCAGTTCTTC. This translates into CSALREAGGPDEQFF.

The CDR3 sequence is CASSVNGGYNEQFF. The CDR3 DNA reads TGTGCCAGCAGCGTAAACGGAGGCTACAATGAGCAGTTCTTC. This rearrangement joins TRBV9 to TRBJ2-1, with TRBD2 as a possible D gene (5 bases). The CDR3 extends over 14 amino acids. V shed 1 base and J shed 3 bases, with 8 bases lying between them. Germline V gene lookup returns CDR1 SGDLS and CDR2 YYNGEE.

This clonotype showed up just a few times. The chain couples TRBV25-1 to TRBJ1-2, with 10 bases lining up with TRBD1. The CDR3 is 14 amino acids. V trimming: 1 base; J trimming: 7 bases; junction bases outside the gene matches: 3. Germline CDR1 and CDR2: MGHDK and SYGVNS. CDR3 coding DNA: TGTGCCAGCAGTGAATTTCGGACAGGGGGTGGCTACACCTTC. It yields the protein CASSEFRTGGGYTF.

This clonotype has more than one count but fewer than ten. This chain's CDR3 is CASSLDSQETQYF. CDR3 sequence (DNA): TGTGCCAGCAGTTTAGACTCGCAAGAGACCCAGTACTTC. V usage is TRBV28 and J usage is TRBJ2-5, with no clear D. The V gene's germline CDR1 is MDHEN and CDR2 SYDVKM. Between the trimmed V and J ends, which lost 2 bases and 2 bases, there was a span of 6 bases. The CDR3 is 13 amino acids.

The DNA for the CDR3 is TGTGCCAGCAGCTTACTCCCAGGGACGGAGACCCAGTACTTC. Translation: CASSLLPGTETQYF. J is TRBJ2-5 and V is TRBV7-2; D is tentatively TRBD1 or TRBD2 (5 bases each). Germline-derived CDR1 and CDR2 are SGHTA and FQGNSA. CDR3 length equals 14 residues. V gave up 2 bases and J gave up 5 bases, with 12 bases separating them.

This clonotype appeared a few times. This chain uses TRBV2 with TRBJ2-7; D is uncertain. CDR1 and CDR2 from the germline V gene are SNHLY and FYNNEI. Trimming left V 9 bases short and J 3 bases short, with 9 bases between. This CDR3 has 11 amino acids. This CDR3 reads CASRRFYEQYF. The DNA for the CDR3 is TGTGCCAGTCGCAGATTCTACGAGCAGTACTTC.

There are a few counts of this clonotype. The chain couples TRBV6-1 to TRBJ1-1; TRBD1 is a possible D gene (6 bases). CDR1 and CDR2 from the germline V gene are MNHNS and SASEGT. This CDR3 has 16 amino acids. The V end was cut by 5 bases, the J end by 3 bases, with 19 bases between. The CDR3 bases are TGTGCCAGCAGTCCGCAGGGGTTAGGGTTGGACACTGAAGCTTTCTTT. Protein: CASSPQGLGLDTEAFF.

The chain is built from TRBV28 and TRBJ2-5; D remains unclear. CDR1 and CDR2 from the germline V gene are MDHEN and SYDVKM. Between the trimmed V and J ends, which lost 2 bases and 5 bases, there was a span of 9 bases. The CDR3 consists of 13 residues. The CDR3 sequence: CASSLMGFETQYF. The CDR3 bases are TGTGCCAGCAGTTTAATGGGATTCGAGACCCAGTACTTC.

This clonotype has at least ten counts. The chain has TRBV5-1 and TRBJ2-7; 7 positions agree with TRBD1. Germline V gene lookup returns CDR1 SGHRS and CDR2 YFSETQ. This CDR3 comprises 13 residues. The junction had 3 bases not matched to a gene; V was cut back by 3 bases and J by 3 bases. In nucleotides, the CDR3 is TGCGCCAGCAGCTGGGCAGGGGGCTACGAGCAGTACTTC. The encoded protein is CASSWAGGYEQYF.

The chain employs TRBV2 and TRBJ2-7, with D uncertain. CDR1 is SNHLY and CDR2 is FYNNEI in the germline V gene. The CDR3 has 11 residues. Trimming took off 4 bases at V and 3 bases at J, with 4 bases between the two ends. CDR3 sequence: CASSVDYEQYF. CDR3 sequence (DNA): TGTGCCAGCAGTGTGGACTACGAGCAGTACTTC.

This rearrangement joins TRBV12-3 or TRBV12-4 to TRBJ2-1; TRBD1 agrees at 9 bases. The CDR3 contains 16 residues. Losses at the gene ends were 7 bases for V and 1 base for J; bases not matched to a gene: 8. The CDR3 spells CASTLGTGRSYNEQFF. In DNA form, the CDR3 reads TGTGCCAGCACTTTGGGGACAGGGAGGTCCTACAATGAGCAGTTCTTC.

This clonotype occurred a few times. CDR3 nucleotides: TGTGCCAGCAGTCCGACCAGGGGATCTGGAAACACCATATATTTT. Translation: CASSPTRGSGNTIYF. The chain uses TRBV12-3 or TRBV12-4 and TRBJ1-3, with a tentative D call TRBD1 (6 bases). Trimming shortened V by 5 bases and J by 1 base, and 12 bases separated the two germline ends. The CDR3 runs 15 residues.

The V gene is TRBV20-1, the J gene TRBJ2-1; TRBD2 matches at 8 bases. Germline loops: CDR1 DFQATT, CDR2 SNEGSKA (reference sequence). V lost 2 bases to trimming and J lost 10 bases; unmatched junction nucleotides: 7. The CDR3 has 13 residues. In DNA, the CDR3 is TGCAGTGCTAGACTTGCGGGGGGTTGGGAGCAGTTCTTC. Its translation is CSARLAGGWEQFF.

This clonotype was detected only a few times. The chain is built from TRBV29-1 and TRBJ2-2; either TRBD1 or TRBD2 may fit D (6 bases each). V was pared by 6 bases and J by 1 base, with 12 bases between. This CDR3 comprises 14 residues. Germline CDR1 SQVTM, CDR2 ANQGSEA. CDR3 in amino acids: CSVAGHLNTGELFF. CDR3 in DNA: TGCAGCGTGGCGGGACACCTGAACACCGGGGAGCTGTTTTTT.

The V and J genes are TRBV29-1 and TRBJ2-3, with 11 bases lining up with TRBD1. The CDR3 is made up of 16 amino acids. The germline V gene encodes CDR1 SQVTM and CDR2 ANQGSEA. V dropped 7 bases and J dropped 0; count of bases not matched to a gene: 9. The DNA of the CDR3 is TGCAGCGGTGGACAGGGGGCCCTTTCTAGCACAGATACGCAGTATTTT. It yields the protein CSGGQGALSSTDTQYF.

This clonotype was seen a handful of times. The rearrangement uses TRBV27 and TRBJ2-6; no clear D. Trimming took off 6 bases at V and 0 bases at J, with 21 bases between the two ends. The germline gives CDR1 MNHEY, CDR2 SMNVEV (reference sequence). CDR3 length: 19 amino acids. CDR3 loop: CASSLHLQRYSSGANVLTF. In DNA, the CDR3 is TGTGCCAGCAGCCTTCACCTACAGAGATACTCCTCTGGGGCCAACGTCCTGACTTTC.